This is a list of T cell receptor beta chains from one sample in a study of control samples from healthy donors and cancer patients. Clones were read by immunoSEQ multiplex PCR, and TCRdb kept only the in-frame ones, dropping some. This table has about 100,000 clones, about 90% appearing once. Sequenced material: blood. All receptors come from a woman aged 45-60 years in good health. CDR3s include the opening cysteine and the closing phenylalanine or tryptophan. Fields, in order: CDR3 DNA, CDR3 protein, V gene, D gene, J gene, clone size, CDR3 length. A D gene is named only where the DNA matches it firmly. Only some rows state a clone size, as once, few, many or a class for expanded clones.

TGTGCCTGGAGGCCCCCTGGGGTTTCCTATCAGCCCCAGCATTTT CAWRPPGVSYQPQHF TRBV30 - TRBJ1-5 - 15
TGTGCCAGTAGTATAGTAAGGCGAAAGGACACTGAAGCTTTCTTT CASSIVRRKDTEAFF TRBV19 - TRBJ1-1 once 15
TGTGCCAGTAGTGTCCAGGAAAGCTCCTATAATTCACCCCTCCACTTT CASSVQESSYNSPLHF TRBV19 - TRBJ1-6 - 16
TGTGCCAGCAGCGTTGGGGGGGGACAGAAAGAGACCCAGTACTTC CASSVGGGQKETQYF TRBV9 - TRBJ2-5 - 15
TGTGCCAGCATAGGGCGTGGCTACACCTTC CASIGRGYTF TRBV2 - TRBJ1-2 once 10
TGCGCCAGCAGCCACACAGGGGTAAATCAGCCCCAGCATTTT CASSHTGVNQPQHF TRBV4-3 TRBD1 TRBJ1-5 - 14
TGCGCCAGCAGTGAGTCGGGCGTGGGAACTAGCCCCGGGGATGAGCAGTTCTTC CASSESGVGTSPGDEQFF TRBV10-1 - TRBJ2-1 - 18
TGCGCCAGCATCGAGAGAAATGGTTGGGGCTACACCTTC CASIERNGWGYTF TRBV10-2 - TRBJ1-2 - 13
TGTGCCAGCAGTTACTCGAGACAGGGAAGTGGCTACACCTTC CASSYSRQGSGYTF TRBV6-5 TRBD1 TRBJ1-2 - 14
TGCGCCAGCAGCTTACTCAATCCTGGTGAGACCCAGTACTTC CASSLLNPGETQYF TRBV5-1 - TRBJ2-5 - 14
TGTGCCAGCAGCTTAGGGGCTAGCGGGGCCGGGACGCAGTATTTT CASSLGASGAGTQYF TRBV7-2 TRBD2 TRBJ2-3 - 15
TGTGCCAGCAGGACGGCAGGGGCTAACTATGGCTACACCTTC CASRTAGANYGYTF TRBV2 - TRBJ1-2 few 14
TGTGCCAGCAGCCTGGGGACTAGCGGGAATACGCAGTATTTT CASSLGTSGNTQYF TRBV5-4 TRBD2 TRBJ2-3 - 14
TGTGCCACCAGTGATAGAACCGGGACAGTAAGGGGCACAGATACGCAGTATTTT CATSDRTGTVRGTDTQYF TRBV24-1 TRBD1 TRBJ2-3 few 18
TGTGCCAGCAGCCAAGAGCTAAGGACTAGCGGCTACAATGAGCAGTTCTTC CASSQELRTSGYNEQFF TRBV14 TRBD2 TRBJ2-1 - 17
TGTGCCTGGAGTGTACGGGCAGGGGCGGGGGGACTCTACGAGCAGTACTTC CAWSVRAGAGGLYEQYF TRBV30 TRBD2 TRBJ2-7 - 17
TGTGCCAGCAGTCCAATACCAGGGATAACCAATTCACCCCTCCACTTT CASSPIPGITNSPLHF TRBV27 - TRBJ1-6 - 16
TGTGCCAGCAGTTATGAGGGGGCAGATGGAAACACCATATATTTT CASSYEGADGNTIYF TRBV6-6 TRBD1 TRBJ1-3 - 15
TGCGCCAGCAGCTTCGGGGATCGGACTGAAGCTTTCTTT CASSFGDRTEAFF TRBV5-1 - TRBJ1-1 - 13
TGCGCCAGCAGAAACGACGTCGGGGGAGAGGGGACCCAGTACTTC CASRNDVGGEGTQYF TRBV5-1 - TRBJ2-5 few 15
TGTGCCAGCAGTTACGGGACAAGTCCTAACTATGGCTACACCTTC CASSYGTSPNYGYTF TRBV6-6 - TRBJ1-2 - 15
TGTGCCAGCAGCCCAGGGGTCATAGCGGCTGAAGCTTTCTTT CASSPGVIAAEAFF TRBV11-2 - TRBJ1-1 - 14
TGTGCCAGCAGTGAAGGTGGCGGTTTGAACACTGAAGCTTTCTTT CASSEGGGLNTEAFF TRBV2 - TRBJ1-1 once 15
TGTGCCAGTAGTATAAGGGGGCGAAGCTCCTACAATGAGCAGTTCTTC CASSIRGRSSYNEQFF TRBV19 TRBD1 TRBJ2-1 - 16
TGCGCCAGCAGCTTGACCGGGGGGGCGGTAGATACGCAGTATTTT CASSLTGGAVDTQYF TRBV5-1 TRBD2 TRBJ2-3 - 15
TGTGCCAGCAGTTTATCTTCAGTCTCGAGGAGCAATCAGCCCCAGCATTTT CASSLSSVSRSNQPQHF TRBV27 - TRBJ1-5 - 17
TGTGCCATCAGTCGAGATAGCAATCAGCCCCAGCATTTT CAISRDSNQPQHF TRBV10-3 - TRBJ1-5 - 13
TGTGCCAGCAGCAAAGTAACTAGCGGGAGGGCTACAGATACGCAGTATTTT CASSKVTSGRATDTQYF TRBV21-1 - TRBJ2-3 - 17
TGTGCCTGGAGCCCGGGACCCAATTCACCCCTCCACTTT CAWSPGPNSPLHF TRBV30 - TRBJ1-6 - 13
TGTGCCAGCAGTATACTTAACGAGCAGTACTTC CASSILNEQYF TRBV2 - TRBJ2-7 - 11
TGTGCCAGCAGCCCCCGTAGAGAAAGGCGCAATGAGCAGTTCTTC CASSPRRERRNEQFF TRBV14 - TRBJ2-1 - 15
TGCGCCAGCAGCCGAACTTTAGCGGGAGGCTCCTACAATGAGCAGTTCTTC CASSRTLAGGSYNEQFF TRBV23-1 TRBD2 TRBJ2-1 - 17
TGTGCCAGCAGCGTAGGGTCAGGGGCAGACACTGAAGCTTTCTTT CASSVGSGADTEAFF TRBV9 - TRBJ1-1 - 15
TGTGCCAGCAGCCCCCGGGGGGGGCTCTCAGATTATAATATGAACACTGAAGCTTTCTTT CASSPRGGLSDYNMNTEAFF TRBV7-3 - TRBJ1-1 - 20
TGTGCCAGCAGGAGAGAAGCCAAAAACATTCAGTACTTC CASRREAKNIQYF TRBV6-5 - TRBJ2-4 - 13
TGTGCCTGGAGGTCCCCAGGGGTGGCAAGCCTCGCGGGGAGGTGGGAGACCCAGTACTTC CAWRSPGVASLAGRWETQYF TRBV30 - TRBJ2-5 - 20
TGTGCCAGCTCACCAGGGTTAGGACAAGAGACCCAGTACTTC CASSPGLGQETQYF TRBV18 - TRBJ2-5 - 14
TGTGCCAGCAGCCCCCGACAGGGTCCCACCGGGGAGCTGTTTTTT CASSPRQGPTGELFF TRBV5-6 TRBD1 TRBJ2-2 - 15
TGTGCCAGTAGTGTGACGGTTTGGGACTATGGCTACACCTTC CASSVTVWDYGYTF TRBV19 - TRBJ1-2 - 14
TGTGCCAGCTCACTCGGACAGGGGTACGCAGATACGCAGTATTTT CASSLGQGYADTQYF TRBV18 TRBD1 TRBJ2-3 once 15
TGCGCCAGCAGCTTGAAGGTGACAGGGAACACTGAAGCTTTCTTT CASSLKVTGNTEAFF TRBV5-1 - TRBJ1-1 once 15
TGTGCCAGCAGTTACTCGATGCGCGAGACCCAGTACTTC CASSYSMRETQYF TRBV6-6 - TRBJ2-5 - 13
TGTGCCAGCAGCCCCGTTCCGGGGAACACTGAAGCTTTCTTT CASSPVPGNTEAFF TRBV7-2 - TRBJ1-1 - 14
TGTGCCAGCAGCCAAGATCTGGGGAACACTGAAGCTTTCTTT CASSQDLGNTEAFF TRBV3-1/TRBV3-2 - TRBJ1-1 once 14
TGTGCCAGCAGCTTATCGGGCGGTGACGAGCAGTACTTC CASSLSGGDEQYF TRBV7-6 - TRBJ2-7 - 13
TGTGCCAGCAGCTTAGAACCACAGGGGGATCAGCCCCAGCATTTT CASSLEPQGDQPQHF TRBV7-2 TRBD1 TRBJ1-5 - 15
TGCGCCAGCAGCTTGGTCCGGGGAAACACCATATATTTT CASSLVRGNTIYF TRBV5-1 - TRBJ1-3 - 13
TGTGCCAGCAGCTTGGGACTTCAAGAGACCCAGTACTTC CASSLGLQETQYF TRBV7-6 - TRBJ2-5 - 13
TGCGCCAGCAGCCTCCAATTTGAGAGCGGGAGTACAGATACGCAGTATTTT CASSLQFESGSTDTQYF TRBV4-1 TRBD2 TRBJ2-3 - 17
TGTGCCAGCAGCGTAAGCGGGGGGGCCTTGGCAGATACGCAGTATTTT CASSVSGGALADTQYF TRBV9 TRBD2 TRBJ2-3 - 16
TGTGCCAGCTCACTCGGGACAGTTTACGAGCAGTACTTC CASSLGTVYEQYF TRBV18 TRBD1 TRBJ2-7 - 13
TGTGCCAGCAGCTCTGGGCAGGGAGAGGGTGAAAAACTGTTTTTT CASSSGQGEGEKLFF TRBV7-2 - TRBJ1-4 - 15
TGTGCCAGCAGTTTAAGACAGGGTGGCGAGCAGTACTTC CASSLRQGGEQYF TRBV12-3/TRBV12-4 TRBD1 TRBJ2-7 many 13
TGTGCCAGCAGTGAAGTGAGTCCCCGAAACACCATATATTTT CASSEVSPRNTIYF TRBV6-1 - TRBJ1-3 - 14
TGTGCCAGCTCACCACAAGACAGGGAGGCCCTCCACTTT CASSPQDREALHF TRBV18 TRBD1 TRBJ1-6 - 13
TGTGCCTGGTTTGGTTCTTTTGGCTATGGCTACACCTTC CAWFGSFGYGYTF TRBV30 - TRBJ1-2 few 13
TGTGCCAGTAGAGACAGCTATGGCTACACCTTC CASRDSYGYTF TRBV19 - TRBJ1-2 once 11